These 30 T cell receptor beta chains came from one sample sequenced in a study of post-analysis software for immune sequencing data. No antigen has been assigned to these receptors. Presence of unique molecular identifiers characterized the TCR beta cDNA libraries. MiXCR, run by TCRdb on the PCR reads, gives a single entry per CDR3 protein. Altogether 430,000 or so distinct CDR3 sequences are present, 30% to 40% being singletons, with the ten largest covering around 8%. The study, taken as a whole, reports: Patients showed TRBV5-6, TRBV5-1 and TRBV20-1 among several TRBV segments more frequent than in controls.

Specimen: blood. These receptors were taken from a girl between 2 and 10 years old with multiple sclerosis.

This clonotype appeared a single time. The CDR3 sequence is CATSRAADTQYF. The CDR3 DNA reads as TGTGCCACCAGCAGGGCGGCAGATACGCAGTATTTT. The chain has TRBV15 and TRBJ2-3; D not certain. This CDR3 comprises 12 residues. V dropped 3 bases and J dropped 4 bases, with 5 bases sitting between them. Germline CDR1 and CDR2: LNHNV and YYDKDF (reference sequence).

This chain uses TRBV6-1 with TRBJ2-1; D remains ambiguous. Germline V lookup: CDR1 MNHNS, CDR2 SASEGT. V was shortened by 5 bases and J by 7 bases, with 15 bases between the two germline ends. CDR3 length: 14 residues. The CDR3: CASSMVRLDNEQFF. CDR3 bases: TGTGCCAGCAGTATGGTCCGGTTGGATAATGAGCAGTTCTTC.

The rearrangement joins TRBV5-1 to TRBJ1-1; 9 positions match TRBD1. The V and J ends lost 5 bases and 1 base, in that order; junction bases with no gene match: 0. Germline lookup yields CDR1 SGHRS and CDR2 YFSETQ. The CDR3 contains 13 residues. CDR3 sequence: CASRQGANTEAFF. DNA of the CDR3: TGCGCCAGCAGACAGGGGGCGAACACTGAAGCTTTCTTT.

V and J are TRBV20-1 and TRBJ1-2; a possible D gene is TRBD1 (5 bases). Germline loops: CDR1 DFQATT, CDR2 SNEGSKA (reference sequence). This CDR3 is 10 amino acids long. Trimming stripped 8 bases from V and 3 bases from J, with 7 bases between. The CDR3 nucleotides are TGCAGTACGGGGGACTATGGCTACACCTTC. Translated: CSTGDYGYTF.

This rearrangement joins TRBV6-2 or TRBV6-3 to TRBJ2-7, with D tentatively TRBD1 (6 bases). This CDR3 has 14 residues. V lost 6 bases and J lost 2, with 14 bases in between. Germline V CDR1 and CDR2: MNHEY, SVGEGT. The CDR3 loop is CASRVEGGTYEQYF. The DNA of the CDR3 is TGTGCCAGCAGGGTCGAAGGGGGAACCTACGAGCAGTACTTC.

The CDR3 reads CASSPRTSGAYEQYF. DNA of the CDR3: TGTGCCAGCAGCCCACGGACTAGCGGGGCATACGAGCAGTACTTC. This chain links TRBV18 with TRBJ2-7, with TRBD2 matching 12 bases. With 8 bases clipped from V and 4 bases from J, the junction kept 9 bases outside the gene matches. The CDR3 sequence is 15 residues long. The germline V gene has CDR1 KGHSH and CDR2 LQKENI.

The genes are TRBV16 and TRBJ1-1; TRBD1 matches 7 bases. The germline V gene has CDR1 KGHSY and CDR2 FQNENV. The CDR3 consists of 13 residues. V lost 4 bases to trimming and J lost 7 bases; unmatched junction nucleotides: 6. The CDR3 sequence: CASSLTGDGEAFF. DNA for the CDR3: TGTGCCAGCAGCCTAACAGGGGATGGTGAAGCTTTCTTT.

The gene calls are TRBV5-1 and TRBJ1-6, with 8 bases that match TRBD1. Trimming at V came to 0 bases and at J to 10 bases, leaving 6 bases not matched to a gene. This CDR3 comprises 15 residues. Germline values: CDR1 SGHRS, CDR2 YFSETQ. In DNA form, the CDR3 reads TGCGCCAGCAGCTTGGGACAGGGGTTTGACTCACCCCTCCACTTT. This codes for CASSLGQGFDSPLHF. Drawing the rest from reference TRBV5-1 and TRBJ1-6, the complete variable domain is KAGVTQTPRYLIKTRGQQVTLSCSPISGHRSVSWYQQTPGQGLQFLFEYFSETQRNKGNFPGRFSGRQFSNSRSEMNVSTLELGDSALYLCASSLGQGFDSPLHFGNGTRLTVT.

The sample holds a few counts of this clonotype. This chain joins TRBV9 and TRBJ2-5; 10 bases align to TRBD2. The DNA end is more similar to TRBJ2-7, so the J call may be wrong. The CDR3 is 16 amino acids. CDR1 is SGDLS, CDR2 YYNGEE, per germline. The CDR3 DNA is TGTGCCAGCAGCCCCGGACTAGCGGAATTCTCCTACGAGCAGTACTTC. Residues: CASSPGLAEFSYEQYF.

There are many counts of this clonotype. The V gene is TRBV4-1, the J gene TRBJ2-5, with 7 bases aligning to TRBD2. The CDR3 is 17 residues long. J lost 3 bases, V lost 3 bases, and 13 bases had no gene match. The germline V gene has CDR1 MGHRA and CDR2 YSYEKL. The CDR3, as DNA: TGCGCCAGCAGCCATCTCGAATGGGCGGGAGCTAAAGAGACCCAGTACTTC. Translating it yields CASSHLEWAGAKETQYF.

V usage is TRBV11-2 and J usage is TRBJ2-7; D might be TRBD2 (7 bases). Germline V CDR1 and CDR2: SGHAT, FQNNGV. Trimming shortened V by 4 bases and J by 6 bases, and 19 bases separated the two germline ends. The CDR3 loop spans 15 amino acids. The CDR3 here is CASSSRGGPSPEQYV. In DNA, the CDR3 is TGTGCCAGCAGCTCGAGGGGGGGTCCCTCCCCCGAGCAGTACGTC.

The chain links TRBV12-5 to TRBJ2-3, with D possibly matching TRBD1 (6 bases). The V end lost 0 bases, the J end lost 0 bases, and 16 bases lay between the germline ends. Germline V gene data show CDR1 as LGHNT and CDR2 as FRNRAP. The CDR3 runs 18 residues. CDR3 coding DNA: TGTGCTAGTGGTTTGGTATGGGACACTTCCCCTAGCACAGATACGCAGTATTTT. Its translation is CASGLVWDTSPSTDTQYF.

J is TRBJ1-1 and V is TRBV5-1; D is possibly TRBD1 (5 bases). CDR1 and CDR2 from the germline V gene are SGHRS and YFSETQ. This CDR3 spans 14 amino acids. Between the trimmed V and J ends, which lost 2 bases and 3 bases, there was a span of 11 bases. The CDR3 here is CASSLTGLDTEAFF. In DNA form, the CDR3 reads TGCGCCAGCAGCTTAACAGGCCTGGACACTGAAGCTTTCTTT.

The chain recombines TRBV27 with TRBJ2-6, with 7 bases matching TRBD1. This CDR3 has 18 amino acids. The V and J ends lost 3 bases and 0 bases, in that order; junction bases with no gene match: 8. Germline lookup yields CDR1 MNHEY and CDR2 SMNVEV (reference sequence). The CDR3 DNA follows: TGTGCCAGCAGTTTTCCCGGGACAGCGAGCTCTGGGGCCAACGTCCTGACTTTC. This translates into CASSFPGTASSGANVLTF. The full variable domain, rest sourced from reference TRBV27 and TRBJ2-6, is EAQVTQNPRYLITVTGKKLTVTCSQNMNHEYMSWYRQDPGLGLRQIYYSMNVEVTDKGDVPEGYKVSRKEKRNFPLILESPSPNQTSLYFCASSFPGTASSGANVLTFGAGSRLTVL.

This clonotype was detected a few times. J is TRBJ1-1 and V is TRBV3-1; perhaps TRBD1 as D (5 bases). Per the germline V gene, CDR1 is LGHDT and CDR2 is YNNKEL (reference sequence). CDR3 length: 12 amino acids. Trimming left V 3 bases short and J 10 bases short, with 12 bases between. The CDR3 sequence is CASSQVRGIAFF. The CDR3 DNA reads TGTGCCAGCAGCCAGGTGAGGGGTATAGCTTTCTTT.

The chain recombines TRBV7-9 with TRBJ2-6; weak D call: TRBD2 (7 bases). The CDR3 covers 19 residues. CDR1 is SEHNR, CDR2 FQNEAQ, per germline (reference sequence). Trimming removed 1 base from V and 2 bases from J, with 18 bases in between. The CDR3 loop is CASSLEVVRGPAGANVLTF. DNA of the CDR3: TGTGCCAGCAGCTTAGAGGTTGTGCGGGGGCCGGCTGGGGCCAACGTCCTGACTTTC.

The CDR3 is CASSATGQRYNEQFF. Here the CDR3 DNA reads TGTGCCAGCAGCGCCACTGGACAGAGGTACAATGAGCAGTTCTTC. This rearrangement joins TRBV28 to TRBJ2-1; the D gene is possibly TRBD1 (6 bases). CDR3 length: 15 residues. V lost 6 bases, J lost 4 bases, and 16 bases lay in between. The V gene's germline CDR1 is MDHEN and CDR2 SYDVKM.

This clonotype was seen a handful of times. This rearrangement joins TRBV12-3 or TRBV12-4 to TRBJ1-5, with TRBD1 as a possible D gene (5 bases). The germline V and J ends were trimmed by 9 bases and 5 bases, with 11 bases remaining between them. CDR3 length: 12 amino acids. CDR3 residues: CASAGTDQPQHF. In nucleotides, the CDR3 is TGTGCCAGTGCCGGGACGGATCAGCCCCAGCATTTT.

This clonotype was counted only a few times. The rearrangement links TRBV6-5 to TRBJ2-1; D is unresolved. The J call may be wrong; the DNA end is better matched by TRBJ2-7. Looked up from germline, CDR1 is MNHEY and CDR2 is SVGAGI. This CDR3 spans 13 amino acids. In nucleotides, the CDR3 is TGTGCCAGCAGTTTTCAACGGCTCGGGGAGCAGTACTTC. Protein sequence: CASSFQRLGEQYF.

The chain joins TRBV6-6 to TRBJ2-5; D uncertain. The last part of the DNA fits TRBJ2-7 better; the J call may be wrong. The CDR3 length is 15 residues. Per the germline V gene, CDR1 is MNHNY and CDR2 is SVGAGI (reference sequence). The CDR3 DNA is TGTGCCAGCAGCTCCCATAGCAGCGCGGAACTCGAGCAGTACTTC. It translates to CASSSHSSAELEQYF.

This clonotype was seen a handful of times. This chain links TRBV7-3 with TRBJ2-7, with TRBD2 matching over 10 bases. This CDR3 is 15 amino acids long. V shed 5 bases and J 4 bases; nucleotides not matched to a gene: 8. Looked up from germline, CDR1 is SGHTA and CDR2 is FQGTGA. The CDR3 region is CASSEAGGPLYEQYF. For the CDR3, the DNA is TGTGCCAGCAGCGAAGCGGGAGGGCCTTTATACGAGCAGTACTTC.

This clonotype was recorded a few times. This CDR3 is CASSVLVVGANGYTF. As DNA, the CDR3 is TGCGCCAGCAGTGTCCTTGTGGTAGGGGCGAACGGCTACACCTTC. This chain joins TRBV4-1 and TRBJ1-2, with D tentatively TRBD1 (5 bases). In germline, CDR1 is MGHRA, CDR2 YSYEKL. The length of the CDR3 is 15 residues. Deletions cut 6 bases from V and 8 bases from J, with 22 bases between.

The V gene is TRBV20-1, the J gene TRBJ2-7; no reliable D call. The ends were cut back, 6 bases at V and 0 bases at J, with 18 bases in the middle. The germline V gene has CDR1 DFQATT and CDR2 SNEGSKA (reference sequence). The CDR3 length is 15 residues. As DNA, the CDR3 is TGCAGTGCCCCGGACCGGCGGCAGGACTCCTACGAGCAGTACTTC. Protein sequence: CSAPDRRQDSYEQYF.

A few counts support this clonotype. The chain uses TRBV13 and TRBJ2-6; D uncertain. This CDR3 is built from 15 residues. Germline assignment: CDR1 PRHDT and CDR2 FYEKMQ (reference sequence). V lost 3 bases and J lost 0, with 6 bases in between. The CDR3 DNA follows: TGTGCCAGCAGCTTTGACCCCTCTGGGGCCAACGTCCTGACTTTC. Translated, it gives CASSFDPSGANVLTF.

The rearrangement uses TRBV12-3 or TRBV12-4 and TRBJ1-2; D is unresolved. The CDR3 is 12 amino acids. V was clipped by 7 bases and J by 6 bases, with 12 bases between them. DNA for the CDR3: TGTGCCAGCACCTCCCATAGCGATGGCTACACCTTC. Protein product: CASTSHSDGYTF.

This sequence joins TRBV3-1 and TRBJ1-5; D remains ambiguous. The V gene's germline CDR1 is LGHDT and CDR2 YNNKEL (reference sequence). V was trimmed by 2 bases and J by 4 bases, leaving 6 bases between them. The CDR3 consists of 13 residues. The DNA for the CDR3 is TGTGCCAGCAGCCAAATGGTAAATCAGCCCCAGCATTTT. This encodes CASSQMVNQPQHF.

This chain links TRBV28 with TRBJ1-2; the match to TRBD1 covers 8 bases. Trimming cost V 11 bases and J 4 bases; bases outside gene matches: 9. Germline V CDR1 and CDR2: MDHEN, SYDVKM. The CDR3 loop spans 13 amino acids. CDR3 residues: CAAQGGDGYGYTF. DNA of the CDR3: TGTGCCGCACAGGGGGGCGACGGCTATGGCTACACCTTC.

The CDR3 here is CAISESNGYTF. The CDR3, as DNA: TGTGCCATCAGTGAGTCCAATGGCTACACCTTC. This chain uses TRBV10-3 with TRBJ1-2; unclear D gene. V was trimmed by 0 bases and J by 6 bases, leaving 2 bases between them. Germline CDR1 ENHRY, CDR2 SYGVKD. This CDR3 has 11 amino acids.

This rearrangement joins TRBV11-2 to TRBJ2-7; D is undetermined. The V gene lost 2 bases and the J gene lost 2 bases, with 10 bases spanning the gap. Looked up from germline, CDR1 is SGHAT and CDR2 is FQNNGV. There are 14 residues in the CDR3. The chain's CDR3 is CASSLRGVTYEQYF. The CDR3 coding sequence is TGTGCCAGCAGCTTACGAGGCGTAACCTACGAGCAGTACTTC.

The rearrangement links TRBV28 to TRBJ1-2; TRBD1 matches 7 bases. The germline V gene has CDR1 MDHEN and CDR2 SYDVKM. The CDR3 has 15 amino acids. V trimming: 4 bases; J trimming: 1 base; junction bases outside the gene matches: 6. CDR3 nucleotides: TGTGCCAGCAGTTCACCGGGACAGCTTAACTATGGCTACACCTTC. This gives the protein CASSSPGQLNYGYTF.